The 22 T cell receptor beta chains in this list originate from one sample, sequenced in a study of T cell responses to AZD1222 COVID-19 vaccine. Here immunoSEQ multiplex PCR was the method, and the copy in TCRdb shows in-frame clones only, minus some. The sample has around 150,000 clones, about 93% seen once. The specimen was peripheral blood, collected 28 days after the second AZD1222 dose. The receptors were gathered from an adult who received the AZD1222 COVID-19 vaccine.

The chain has TRBV5-1 and TRBJ1-4; a weak D match, TRBD1 (5 bases). The germline V and J ends were trimmed by 3 bases and 8 bases, with 17 bases remaining between them. This CDR3 is 15 amino acids long. In germline, CDR1 is SGHRS, CDR2 YFSETQ. The CDR3, as DNA: TGCGCCAGCAGCTGGGGGGTCCAAAAGTGGGAAAAACTGTTTTTT. This translates into CASSWGVQKWEKLFF.

This CDR3 reads CASSLRDRGDTQYF. The CDR3 nucleotides read TGTGCCAGCAGCCTACGGGACAGGGGGGATACGCAGTATTTT. This chain links TRBV11-2 with TRBJ2-3; TRBD1 agrees at 11 bases. CDR3 length equals 14 residues. The germline V gene has CDR1 SGHAT and CDR2 FQNNGV. Trimming cost V 5 bases and J 6 bases; bases outside gene matches: 4.

Of note for this clone: One end of the junction varies from germline; a read error may be responsible. J is TRBJ1-2 and V is TRBV12-3 or TRBV12-4, with D possibly being TRBD1 (5 bases). This CDR3 is built from 12 residues. CDR3: CASTLGEGGYTF. CDR3 sequence (DNA): TGTGCCAGCACTTTAGGGGAAGGTGGCTACACCTTC.

The J gene is TRBJ1-5, the V gene TRBV2; D gene unclear. The CDR3 has 15 residues. The germline V gene encodes CDR1 SNHLY and CDR2 FYNNEI. The V and J ends lost 7 bases and 0 bases respectively, with 13 bases between them. As DNA, the CDR3 is TGTGCCAGCAATCCACAGTCTATTAGCAATCAGCCCCAGCATTTT. Protein: CASNPQSISNQPQHF.

The chain recombines TRBV19 with TRBJ1-1; D unresolved. Trimming cost V 5 bases and J 1 base, with 14 bases left between them. This CDR3 has 15 amino acids. Germline V gene data show CDR1 as LNHDA and CDR2 as SQIVND (reference sequence). In nucleotides, the CDR3 is TGTGCCAGTAGTGATATTACGGCAGGGAACACTGAAGCTTTCTTT. This gives the protein CASSDITAGNTEAFF.

The chain recombines TRBV25-1 with TRBJ2-7, with 7 positions matching TRBD1. The CDR3 has 15 amino acids. CDR1 and CDR2 (germline): MGHDK, SYGVNS. Trimming at V came to 3 bases and at J to 1 base, leaving 6 bases not matched to a gene. CDR3 region: CASSDLNRGSYEQYF. Here the CDR3 DNA reads TGTGCCAGCAGTGATCTTAACAGGGGATCCTACGAGCAGTACTTC.

The rearrangement links TRBV3-1 (or the pseudogene TRBV3-2) to TRBJ1-3; 8 bases line up with TRBD1. Germline V lookup: CDR1 LGHDT, CDR2 YNNKEL (reference sequence). J was trimmed by 3 bases and V by 0 bases; bases with no gene match: 7. The length of the CDR3 is 17 residues. The CDR3 protein is CASSQDGARGLGNTIYF. The CDR3 nucleotides are TGTGCCAGCAGCCAAGATGGGGCCAGGGGGCTTGGAAACACCATATATTTT.

The chain has TRBV3-1 (or the pseudogene TRBV3-2) and TRBJ2-1; no clear D gene. V was cut by 3 bases and J by 0 bases, with 12 bases left in between. The CDR3 covers 16 residues. Germline CDR1 LGHDT, CDR2 YNNKEL (reference sequence). The CDR3 reads CASSHLSESSYNEQFF. The CDR3 DNA is TGTGCCAGCAGCCACCTCTCGGAGAGCTCCTACAATGAGCAGTTCTTC.

The V and J genes are TRBV12-5 and TRBJ1-3, with TRBD1 as a possible D gene (5 bases). Looked up from germline, CDR1 is LGHNT and CDR2 is FRNRAP. V was pared by 7 bases and J by 0 bases, with 25 bases between. The CDR3 length is 19 residues. CDR3 bases: TGTGCTAGTGTCGACCAAATAGGGGACTCCAGTATCTCTGGAAACACCATATATTTT. Translation: CASVDQIGDSSISGNTIYF. Combining the CDR3 with reference TRBV12-5 and TRBJ1-3 gives the whole variable domain DARVTQTPRHKVTEMGQEVTMRCQPILGHNTVFWYRQTMMQGLELLAYFRNRAPLDDSGMPKDRFSAEMPDATLATLKIQPSEPRDSAVYFCASVDQIGDSSISGNTIYFGEGSWLTVV.

V usage is TRBV6-6 and J usage is TRBJ2-2; tentatively, D is TRBD1 or TRBD2 (5 bases each). This CDR3 contains 15 residues. V lost 3 bases and J lost 5, with 13 bases in between. CDR1 is MNHNY, CDR2 SVGAGI, per germline (reference sequence). CDR3 in amino acids: CASSYGGVGTGELFF. DNA for the CDR3: TGTGCCAGCAGTTATGGGGGTGTGGGGACCGGGGAGCTGTTTTTT.

This clone was detected once. The chain combines TRBV4-2 with TRBJ1-5; TRBD1 aligns across 10 bases. The trim removed 0 bases at V and 6 bases at J, leaving 5 bases unmatched. The CDR3 loop spans 16 amino acids. Germline-derived CDR1 and CDR2 are LGHNA and YNFKEQ. CDR3 residues: CASSQDPGQGIQPQHF. The CDR3, as DNA: TGTGCCAGCAGCCAAGATCCGGGACAGGGGATTCAGCCCCAGCATTTT.

The chain recombines TRBV5-1 with TRBJ1-5, with TRBD1 matching 7 bases. Germline CDR1 and CDR2: SGHRS and YFSETQ. This CDR3 is 15 amino acids long. After removal of 0 bases from V and 7 bases from J, the junction contained 7 bases not matched to a gene. CDR3 amino acids: CASSLEGGANQPQHF. For the CDR3, the DNA is TGCGCCAGCAGCTTGGAAGGGGGCGCAAACCAGCCCCAGCATTTT.

The genes are TRBV29-1 and TRBJ1-2, with 7 bases aligning to TRBD1. The CDR3 consists of 12 residues. V trimming: 8 bases; J trimming: 10 bases; junction bases outside the gene matches: 13. Germline CDR1 SQVTM, CDR2 ANQGSEA. The CDR3 region is CSSVGTEVDYTF. The CDR3 coding sequence is TGCAGCTCCGTGGGGACAGAGGTCGACTACACCTTC. Combining the CDR3 with reference TRBV29-1 and TRBJ1-2 gives the whole variable domain SAVISQKPSRDICQRGTSLTIQCQVDSQVTMMFWYRQQPGQSLTLIATANQGSEATYESGFVIDKFPISRPNLTFSTLTVSNMSPEDSSIYLCSSVGTEVDYTFGSGTRLTVV.

This chain uses TRBV3-1 (or the pseudogene TRBV3-2) with TRBJ1-1; no clear D gene. Germline CDR1 and CDR2: LGHDT and YNNKEL (reference sequence). The CDR3 contains 15 residues. V gave up 1 base and J gave up 5 bases, with 14 bases separating them. The CDR3, as DNA: TGTGCCAGCAGCCAAGTATCCGGGGTTAGGACTGAAGCTTTCTTT. This encodes CASSQVSGVRTEAFF.

V usage is TRBV18 and J usage is TRBJ1-1; D not certain. The germline gives CDR1 KGHSH, CDR2 LQKENI. This CDR3 has 13 amino acids. V was shortened by 4 bases and J by 1 base, with 7 bases between the two germline ends. Written as DNA, the CDR3 is TGTGCCAGCTCACACGGAAAGAACACTGAAGCTTTCTTT. Amino acids: CASSHGKNTEAFF.

This clone has just one count. The germline gene is not matched at one end of the junction; a read error may be the cause. The rearrangement uses TRBV28 and TRBJ1-2; TRBD1 agrees at 8 bases. This CDR3 region has 12 residues. Germline assignment: CDR1 MDHEN and CDR2 SYDVKM. The CDR3, as DNA: TGTGCCAGCAGTCCCAGTGTTGGACAGGGTCCCTTC. It translates to CASSPSVGQGPF.

The DNA of the CDR3 is TGTGCCAGCAGTTACTCCGGGTTCTCCTACGAGCAGTACTTC. Its protein product is CASSYSGFSYEQYF. V usage is TRBV6-2 or TRBV6-3 and J usage is TRBJ2-7; no firm D call. From germline, CDR1 is MNHEY and CDR2 SVGEGT. The CDR3 is made up of 14 amino acids. V was shortened by 0 bases and J by 0 bases, with 6 bases between the two germline ends.

The rearrangement links TRBV27 to TRBJ1-6, with D possibly being TRBD1 (5 bases). The germline V gene has CDR1 MNHEY and CDR2 SMNVEV (reference sequence). The CDR3 has 14 amino acids. Trimming left V 5 bases short and J 8 bases short, with 13 bases between. The CDR3 loop reads CASSPRVGDSPLHF. The CDR3, as DNA: TGTGCCAGCAGTCCCCGGGTAGGGGATTCACCCCTCCACTTT.

The count of this clone is one. This chain links TRBV14 with TRBJ2-7, with TRBD1 matching 7 bases. This CDR3 has 13 residues. The germline V gene encodes CDR1 SGHDN and CDR2 FVKESK. V lost 6 bases and J lost 0; bases outside the gene matches: 2. The CDR3 sequence: CASRQGNSYEQYF. Here the CDR3 DNA reads TGTGCCAGCAGACAGGGGAACTCCTACGAGCAGTACTTC.

V usage is TRBV2 and J usage is TRBJ1-5, with 9 nucleotides matching TRBD1. This CDR3 spans 17 amino acids. Germline V gives CDR1 SNHLY, CDR2 FYNNEI. The trim removed 0 bases at V and 4 bases at J, leaving 7 bases unmatched. The CDR3: CASSEAEPDRGNQPQHF. DNA for the CDR3: TGTGCCAGCAGTGAAGCAGAACCGGACAGGGGTAATCAGCCCCAGCATTTT. Full variable domain (remainder filled in from reference TRBV2 and TRBJ1-5): EPEVTQTPSHQVTQMGQEVILRCVPISNHLYFYWYRQILGQKVEFLVSFYNNEISEKSEIFDDQFSVERPDGSNFTLKIRSTKLEDSAMYFCASSEAEPDRGNQPQHFGDGTRLSIL.

V gene TRBV4-3 combines with J gene TRBJ1-1; TRBD1 matches 7 bases. V was clipped by 3 bases and J by 1 base; unmatched bases: 8. Germline-derived CDR1 and CDR2 are LGHNA and YSLEER. This CDR3 comprises 16 residues. Here the CDR3 reads CASSHRTGQPNTEAFF. The CDR3 region has the DNA TGCGCCAGCAGCCACCGCACGGGACAGCCGAACACTGAAGCTTTCTTT.

The genes are TRBV20-1 and TRBJ1-2, with unresolved D. The CDR3 is made up of 11 amino acids. CDR1 and CDR2 (germline): DFQATT, SNEGSKA (reference sequence). Trimming cost V 3 bases and J 2 bases, with 4 bases left between them. The CDR3 sequence is CSASGNYGYTF. CDR3 sequence (DNA): TGCAGTGCTAGTGGAAACTATGGCTACACCTTC.